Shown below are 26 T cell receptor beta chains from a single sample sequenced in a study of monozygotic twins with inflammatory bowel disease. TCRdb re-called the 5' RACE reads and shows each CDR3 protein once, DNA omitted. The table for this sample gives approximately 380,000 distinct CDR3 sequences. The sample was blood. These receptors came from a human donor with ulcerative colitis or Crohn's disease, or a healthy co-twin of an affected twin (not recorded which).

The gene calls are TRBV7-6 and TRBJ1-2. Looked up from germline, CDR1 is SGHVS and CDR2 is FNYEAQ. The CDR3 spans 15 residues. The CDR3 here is CASSPQHLPNYGYTF. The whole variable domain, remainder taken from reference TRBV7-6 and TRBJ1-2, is GAGVSQSPRYKVTKRGQDVALRCDPISGHVSLYWYRQALGQGPEFLTYFNYEAQQDKSGLPNDRFSAERPEGSISTLTIQRTEQRDSAMYRCASSPQHLPNYGYTFGSGTRLTVV.

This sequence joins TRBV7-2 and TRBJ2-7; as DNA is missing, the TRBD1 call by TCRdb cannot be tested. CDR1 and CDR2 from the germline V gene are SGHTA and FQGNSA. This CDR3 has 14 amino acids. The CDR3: CASSLERGVYEQYF.

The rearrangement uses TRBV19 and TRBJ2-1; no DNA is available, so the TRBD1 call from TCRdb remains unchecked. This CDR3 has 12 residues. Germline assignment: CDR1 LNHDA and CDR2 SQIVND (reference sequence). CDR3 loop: CASREQGSEQFF.

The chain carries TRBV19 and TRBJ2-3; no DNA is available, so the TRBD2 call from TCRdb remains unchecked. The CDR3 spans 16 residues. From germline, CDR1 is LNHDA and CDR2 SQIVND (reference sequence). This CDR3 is CASRLGTSGYTDTQYF.

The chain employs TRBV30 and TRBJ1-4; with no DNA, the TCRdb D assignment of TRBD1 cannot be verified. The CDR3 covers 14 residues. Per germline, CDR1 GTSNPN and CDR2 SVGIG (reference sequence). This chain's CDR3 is CAWSAGTGVSGLFF.

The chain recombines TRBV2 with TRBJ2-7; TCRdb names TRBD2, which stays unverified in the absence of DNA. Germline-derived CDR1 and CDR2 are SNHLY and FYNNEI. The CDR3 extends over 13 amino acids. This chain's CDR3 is CASSDGGQGKQYF.

The CDR3 loop reads CASSLVSGSSYNEQFF. The rearrangement joins TRBV5-1 to TRBJ2-1. The CDR3 contains 16 residues. From germline, CDR1 is SGHRS and CDR2 YFSETQ.

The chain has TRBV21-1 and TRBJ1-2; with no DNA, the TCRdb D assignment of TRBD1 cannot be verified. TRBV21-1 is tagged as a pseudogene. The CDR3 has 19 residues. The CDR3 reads CASSRRRKGQYLNNYGYTF.

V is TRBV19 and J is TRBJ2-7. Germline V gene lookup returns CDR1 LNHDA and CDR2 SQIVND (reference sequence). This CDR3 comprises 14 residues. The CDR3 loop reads CASSWGTDSYEQYF.

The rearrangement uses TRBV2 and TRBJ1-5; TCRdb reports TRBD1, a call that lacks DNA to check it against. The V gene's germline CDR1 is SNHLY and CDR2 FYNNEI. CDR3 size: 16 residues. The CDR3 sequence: CASSSRQPYSNQPQHF.

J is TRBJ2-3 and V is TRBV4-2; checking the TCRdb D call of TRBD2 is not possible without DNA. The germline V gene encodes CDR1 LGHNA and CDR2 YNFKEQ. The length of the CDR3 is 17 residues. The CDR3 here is CASSHRTSGRSTDTQYF.

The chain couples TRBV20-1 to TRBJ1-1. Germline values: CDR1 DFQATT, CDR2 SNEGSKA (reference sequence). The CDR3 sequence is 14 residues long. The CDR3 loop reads CSASRSGPYTEAFF.

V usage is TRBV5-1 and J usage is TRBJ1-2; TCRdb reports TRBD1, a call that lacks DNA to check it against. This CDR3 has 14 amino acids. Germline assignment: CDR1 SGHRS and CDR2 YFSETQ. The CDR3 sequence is CASGPGTYSDGYTF.

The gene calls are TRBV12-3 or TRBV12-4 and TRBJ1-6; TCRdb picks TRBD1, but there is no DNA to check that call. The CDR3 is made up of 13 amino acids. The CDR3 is CASSSGQNSPLHF.

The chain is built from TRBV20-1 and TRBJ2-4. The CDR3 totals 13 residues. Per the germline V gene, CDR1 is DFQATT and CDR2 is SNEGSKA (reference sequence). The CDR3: CSARPNKENIQYF.

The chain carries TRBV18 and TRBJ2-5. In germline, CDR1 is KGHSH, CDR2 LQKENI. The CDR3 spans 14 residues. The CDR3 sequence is CASSPPINQETQYF.

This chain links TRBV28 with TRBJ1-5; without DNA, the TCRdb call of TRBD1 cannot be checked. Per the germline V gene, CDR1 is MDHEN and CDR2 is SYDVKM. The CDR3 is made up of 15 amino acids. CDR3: CASSFPTERNQPQHF.

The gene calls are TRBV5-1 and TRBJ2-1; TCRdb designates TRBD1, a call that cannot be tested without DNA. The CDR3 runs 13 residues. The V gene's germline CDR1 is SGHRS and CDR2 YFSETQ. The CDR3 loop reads CASSSVTANEQFF.

The CDR3 loop reads CAIGDWKYEQYF. The chain is built from TRBV28 and TRBJ2-7; TCRdb names TRBD2, which stays unverified in the absence of DNA. This CDR3 is built from 12 residues. CDR1 MDHEN and CDR2 SYDVKM come from the germline V gene.

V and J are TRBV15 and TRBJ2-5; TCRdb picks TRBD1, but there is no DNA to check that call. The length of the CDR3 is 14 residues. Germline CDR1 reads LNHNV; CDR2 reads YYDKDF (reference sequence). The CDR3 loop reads CATDRGGEGETQYF.

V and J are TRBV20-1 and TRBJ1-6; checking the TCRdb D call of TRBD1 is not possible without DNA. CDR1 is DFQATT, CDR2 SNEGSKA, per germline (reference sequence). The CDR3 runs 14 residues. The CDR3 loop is CSARGTVVSSPLHF.

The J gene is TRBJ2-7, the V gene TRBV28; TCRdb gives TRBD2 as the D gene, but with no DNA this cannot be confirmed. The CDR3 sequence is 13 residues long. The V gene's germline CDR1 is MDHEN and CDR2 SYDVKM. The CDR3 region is CATGVSGAYEQYF.

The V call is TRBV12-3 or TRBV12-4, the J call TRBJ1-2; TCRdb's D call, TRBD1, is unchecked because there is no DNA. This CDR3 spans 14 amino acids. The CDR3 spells CASIPDRANYGYTF.

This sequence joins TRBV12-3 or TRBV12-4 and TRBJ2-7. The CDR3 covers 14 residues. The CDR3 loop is CASSKQRTSYEQYF.

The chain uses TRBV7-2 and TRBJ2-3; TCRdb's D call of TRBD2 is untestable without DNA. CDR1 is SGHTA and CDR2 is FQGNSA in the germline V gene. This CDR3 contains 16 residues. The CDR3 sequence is CASSPRRTSGTDTQYF.

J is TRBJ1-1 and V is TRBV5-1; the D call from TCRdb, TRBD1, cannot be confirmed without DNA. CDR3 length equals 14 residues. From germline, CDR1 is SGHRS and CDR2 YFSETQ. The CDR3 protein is CASSLWGQNTEAFF.